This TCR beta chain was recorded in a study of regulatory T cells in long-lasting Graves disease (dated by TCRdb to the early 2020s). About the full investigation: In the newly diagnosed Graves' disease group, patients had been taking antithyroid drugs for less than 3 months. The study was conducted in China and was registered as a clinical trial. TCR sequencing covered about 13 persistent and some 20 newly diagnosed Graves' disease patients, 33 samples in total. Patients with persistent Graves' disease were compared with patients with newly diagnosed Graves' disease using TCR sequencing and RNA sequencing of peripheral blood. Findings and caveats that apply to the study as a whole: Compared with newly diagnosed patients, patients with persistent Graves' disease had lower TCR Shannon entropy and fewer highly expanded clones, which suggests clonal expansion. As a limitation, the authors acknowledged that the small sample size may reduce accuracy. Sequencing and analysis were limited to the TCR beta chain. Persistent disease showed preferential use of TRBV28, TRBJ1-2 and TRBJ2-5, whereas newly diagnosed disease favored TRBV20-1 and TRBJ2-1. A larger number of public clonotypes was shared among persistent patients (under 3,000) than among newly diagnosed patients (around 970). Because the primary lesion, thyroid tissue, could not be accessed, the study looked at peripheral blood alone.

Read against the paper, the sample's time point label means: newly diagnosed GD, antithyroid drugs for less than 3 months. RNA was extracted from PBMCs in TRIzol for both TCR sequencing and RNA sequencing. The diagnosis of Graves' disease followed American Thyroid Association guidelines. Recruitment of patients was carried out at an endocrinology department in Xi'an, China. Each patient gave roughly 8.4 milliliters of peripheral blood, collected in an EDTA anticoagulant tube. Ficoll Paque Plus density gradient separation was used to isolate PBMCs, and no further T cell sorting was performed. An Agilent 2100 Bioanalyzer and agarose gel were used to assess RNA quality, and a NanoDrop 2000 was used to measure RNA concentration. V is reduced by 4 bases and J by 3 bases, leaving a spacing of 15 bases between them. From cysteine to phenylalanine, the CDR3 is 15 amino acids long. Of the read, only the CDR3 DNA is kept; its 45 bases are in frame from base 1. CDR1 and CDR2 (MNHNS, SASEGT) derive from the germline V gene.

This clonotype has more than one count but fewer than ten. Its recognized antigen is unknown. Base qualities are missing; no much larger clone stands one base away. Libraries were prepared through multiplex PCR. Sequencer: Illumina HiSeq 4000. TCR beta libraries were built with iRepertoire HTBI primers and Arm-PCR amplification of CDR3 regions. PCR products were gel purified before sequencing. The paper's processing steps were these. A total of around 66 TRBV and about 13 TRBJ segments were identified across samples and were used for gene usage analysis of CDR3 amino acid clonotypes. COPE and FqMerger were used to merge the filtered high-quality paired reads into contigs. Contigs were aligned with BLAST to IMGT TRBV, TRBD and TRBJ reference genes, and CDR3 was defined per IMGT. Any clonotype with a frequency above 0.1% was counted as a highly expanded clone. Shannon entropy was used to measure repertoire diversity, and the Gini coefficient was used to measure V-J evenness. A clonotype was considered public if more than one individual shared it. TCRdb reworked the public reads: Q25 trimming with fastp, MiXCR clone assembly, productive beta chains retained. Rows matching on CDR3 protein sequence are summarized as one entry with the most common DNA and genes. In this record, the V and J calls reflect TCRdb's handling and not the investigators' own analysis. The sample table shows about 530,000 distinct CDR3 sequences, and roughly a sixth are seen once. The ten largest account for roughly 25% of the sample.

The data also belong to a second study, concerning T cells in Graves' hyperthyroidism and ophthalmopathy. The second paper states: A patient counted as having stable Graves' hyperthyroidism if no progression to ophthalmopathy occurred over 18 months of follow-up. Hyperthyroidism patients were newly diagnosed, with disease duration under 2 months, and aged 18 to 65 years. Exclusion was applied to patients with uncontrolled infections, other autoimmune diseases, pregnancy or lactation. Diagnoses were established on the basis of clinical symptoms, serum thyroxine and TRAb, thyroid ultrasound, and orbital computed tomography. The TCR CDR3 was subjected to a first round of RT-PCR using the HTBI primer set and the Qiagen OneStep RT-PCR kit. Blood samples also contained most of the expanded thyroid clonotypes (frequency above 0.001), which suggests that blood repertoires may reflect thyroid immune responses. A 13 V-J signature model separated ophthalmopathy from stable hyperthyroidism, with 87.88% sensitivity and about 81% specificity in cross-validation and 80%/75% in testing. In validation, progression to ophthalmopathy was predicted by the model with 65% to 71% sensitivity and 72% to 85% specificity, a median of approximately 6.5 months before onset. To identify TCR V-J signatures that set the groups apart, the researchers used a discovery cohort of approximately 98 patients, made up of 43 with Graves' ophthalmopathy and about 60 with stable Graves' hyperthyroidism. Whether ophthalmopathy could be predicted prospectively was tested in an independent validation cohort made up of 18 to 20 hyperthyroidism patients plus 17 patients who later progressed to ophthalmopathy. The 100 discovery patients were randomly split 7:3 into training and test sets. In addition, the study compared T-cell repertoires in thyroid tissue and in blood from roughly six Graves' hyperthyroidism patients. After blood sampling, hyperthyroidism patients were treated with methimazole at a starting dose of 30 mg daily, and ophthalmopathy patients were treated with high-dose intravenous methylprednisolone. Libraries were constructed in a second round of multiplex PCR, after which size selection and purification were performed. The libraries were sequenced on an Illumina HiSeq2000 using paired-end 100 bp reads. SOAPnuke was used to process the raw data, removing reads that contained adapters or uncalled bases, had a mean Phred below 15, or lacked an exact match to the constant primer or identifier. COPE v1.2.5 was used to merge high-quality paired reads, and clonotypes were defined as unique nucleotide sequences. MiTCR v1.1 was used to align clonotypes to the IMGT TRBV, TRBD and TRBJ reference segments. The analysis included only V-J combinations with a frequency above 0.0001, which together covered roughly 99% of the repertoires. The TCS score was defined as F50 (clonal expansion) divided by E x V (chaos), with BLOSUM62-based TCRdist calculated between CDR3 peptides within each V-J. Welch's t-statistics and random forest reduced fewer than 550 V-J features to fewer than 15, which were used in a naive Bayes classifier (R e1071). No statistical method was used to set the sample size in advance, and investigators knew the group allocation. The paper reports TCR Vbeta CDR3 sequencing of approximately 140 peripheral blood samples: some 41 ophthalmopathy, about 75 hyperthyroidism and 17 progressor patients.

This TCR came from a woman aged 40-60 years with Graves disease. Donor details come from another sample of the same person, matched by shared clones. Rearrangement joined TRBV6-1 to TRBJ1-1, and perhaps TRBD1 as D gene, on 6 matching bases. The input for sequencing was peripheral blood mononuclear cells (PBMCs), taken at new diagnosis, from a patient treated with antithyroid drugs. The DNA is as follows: TGTGCCAGCAGTGGGGAGGGGGGATGGGACACTGAAGCTTTCTTT. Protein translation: CASSGEGGWDTEAFF.